Shown below are 10 T cell receptor beta chains from a single sample sequenced in a study of post-analysis software for immune sequencing data. Study findings and constraints: Patients had higher frequencies than controls of roughly five TRBV segments, including TRBV5-6, TRBV5-1 and TRBV20-1.

Their recognized antigens are unknown. Sequencing libraries made from TCR beta cDNA carried unique molecular identifiers. TCRdb redid the calling of the PCR reads with MiXCR, one entry per CDR3 protein. The sample lists hundreds of thousands of distinct CDR3 sequences, around 44% occurring once. Material for sequencing was blood. These receptors originate from a girl aged 10 to 17 with multiple sclerosis.

This chain joins TRBV29-1 and TRBJ2-3; 14 bases map to TRBD2. Germline CDR1 SQVTM, CDR2 ANQGSEA. The CDR3 length is 16 residues. V lost 4 bases and J lost 0; bases outside the gene matches: 3. CDR3 bases: TGCAGCGTTGGGGGACTAGCGGGAGCCAGCACAGATACGCAGTATTTT. As protein: CSVGGLAGASTDTQYF.

The chain joins TRBV12-5 to TRBJ1-4; TRBD1 matches at 7 bases. In germline, CDR1 is LGHNT, CDR2 FRNRAP. Trimming at V came to 5 bases and at J to 0 bases, leaving 6 bases not matched to a gene. CDR3 length: 16 amino acids. CDR3 in amino acids: CASGGGQSATNEKLFF. The CDR3 nucleotides read TGTGCTAGTGGTGGGGGACAGAGTGCAACTAATGAAAAACTGTTTTTT.

There are a few counts of this clonotype. This chain links TRBV12-3 or TRBV12-4 with TRBJ2-1; no reliable D call. This CDR3 is built from 13 residues. V shed 2 bases and J shed 3 bases, with 5 bases lying between them. This chain's CDR3 is CASSLSYYNEQFF. The CDR3 DNA reads as TGTGCCAGCAGTTTATCATACTACAATGAGCAGTTCTTC.

The chain has TRBV7-9 and TRBJ2-5; D is unresolved. The DNA end is more similar to TRBJ2-7, so the J call may be wrong. Germline V CDR1 and CDR2: SEHNR, FQNEAQ (reference sequence). The CDR3 is 14 residues long. The CDR3: CASSLARQSHEQYF. DNA of the CDR3: TGTGCCAGCAGCTTAGCAAGGCAGAGCCACGAGCAGTACTTC.

The chain has TRBV5-1 and TRBJ2-4, with 8 positions matching TRBD1. The ends lost 0 bases at V and 1 base at J; junction bases unmatched: 6. This CDR3 has 17 residues. Germline lookup yields CDR1 SGHRS and CDR2 YFSETQ. The CDR3 coding sequence is TGCGCCAGCAGCTTGGGCGGACAGGGAAAGGCCAAAAACATTCAGTACTTC. It codes for CASSLGGQGKAKNIQYF.

The rearrangement uses TRBV25-1 and TRBJ1-2; D is possibly TRBD1 (5 bases). The V and J ends lost 1 base and 4 bases respectively, with 16 bases between them. Germline values: CDR1 MGHDK, CDR2 SYGVNS. This CDR3 spans 16 amino acids. DNA for the CDR3: TGTGCCAGCAGTGAATCGGCGGGACCTCGCGGCTATGGCTACACCTTC. Residues: CASSESAGPRGYGYTF.

This clonotype has more than one count but fewer than ten. The V call is TRBV28, the J call TRBJ2-5; D gene unclear. The CDR3 runs to 13 residues. Germline V CDR1 and CDR2: MDHEN, SYDVKM. V was cut by 7 bases and J by 4 bases, with 13 bases left in between. CDR3 sequence: CASISLGRETQYF. The CDR3 DNA reads TGTGCCAGCATTTCCCTAGGCCGAGAGACCCAGTACTTC.

The V and J genes are TRBV7-9 and TRBJ2-3, with 10 positions matching TRBD2. CDR3 length: 17 residues. CDR1 and CDR2 from the germline V gene are SEHNR and FQNEAQ (reference sequence). After removal of 2 bases from V and 0 bases from J, the junction contained 5 bases not matched to a gene. The CDR3 is CASSLPSGSSSTDTQYF. CDR3 DNA sequence: TGTGCCAGCAGCTTACCTAGCGGGAGTTCTAGCACAGATACGCAGTATTTT.

The V call is TRBV10-3, the J call TRBJ2-2; TRBD1 aligns across 8 bases. The CDR3 is made up of 16 amino acids. Germline assignment: CDR1 ENHRY and CDR2 SYGVKD. Germline trimming cut 5 bases from V and 1 base from J; bases unmatched to any gene: 6. The CDR3 spells CAISRRQGLNTGELFF. The CDR3 region has the DNA TGTGCCATCAGTCGCCGACAGGGGCTGAACACCGGGGAGCTGTTTTTT.

V is TRBV7-9 and J is TRBJ1-1; no clear D. Trimming removed 3 bases at V and 6 bases at J, with 14 bases between. The CDR3 extends over 14 amino acids. The germline CDR1 and CDR2 sequences are SEHNR and FQNEAQ (reference sequence). This CDR3 is CASSLSGESAEAFF. Here the CDR3 DNA reads TGTGCCAGCAGCTTGTCCGGGGAATCTGCTGAAGCTTTCTTT.